The subject of this entry is one TCR beta chain. Its antigen is as yet unknown. The library came from three nested PCR rounds adapted from ARM-PCR protocols. MiXCR, run by TCRdb on the multiplex PCR reads, gives a single entry per CDR3 protein. The repertoire holds tens of thousands of distinct CDR3 sequences, around 60% seen once, with about 19% in the top ten. The entry originates in a study of tumor and adjacent non-tumor tissue in lung cancer. CDR1 and CDR2 (germline): SGHAT, FQNNGV. The CDR3 has 14 amino acids. After removal of 6 bases from V and 6 bases from J, the junction contained 6 bases not matched to a gene. This sample's RNA came from whole unsorted tissue. Newly diagnosed lung cancer patients had thoracic surgery in China, August–late 2014, without prior chemotherapy. Study-level points and caveats: Top 100 clones took a larger repertoire share in normal lung. Significantly higher TCR diversity was found in tumor than normal lung. Tumor TCR diversity, when higher, was linked to shorter survival.

This receptor was taken from a man aged 45 to 65 with non-small cell lung cancer. The rearrangement uses TRBV11-2 and TRBJ2-7; 12 bases agree with TRBD1. Input material: lung tumor tissue. The CDR3 DNA reads TGTGCCAGCAGACAGGGACAGGGGGCCTTCGAGCAGTACTTC. The encoded protein is CASRQGQGAFEQYF.